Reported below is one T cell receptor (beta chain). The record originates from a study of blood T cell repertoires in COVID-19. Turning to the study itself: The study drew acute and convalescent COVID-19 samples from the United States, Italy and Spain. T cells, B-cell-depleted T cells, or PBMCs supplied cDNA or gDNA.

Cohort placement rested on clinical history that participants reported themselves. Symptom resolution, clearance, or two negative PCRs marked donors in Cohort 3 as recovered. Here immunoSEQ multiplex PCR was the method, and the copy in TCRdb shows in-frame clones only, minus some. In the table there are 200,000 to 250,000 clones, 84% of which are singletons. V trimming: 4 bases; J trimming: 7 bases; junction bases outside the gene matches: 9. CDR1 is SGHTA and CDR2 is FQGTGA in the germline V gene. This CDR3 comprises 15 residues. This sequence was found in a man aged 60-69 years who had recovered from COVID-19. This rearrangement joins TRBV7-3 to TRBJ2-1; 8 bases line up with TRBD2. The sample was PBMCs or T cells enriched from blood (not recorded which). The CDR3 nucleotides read TGTGCCAGCAGCTCAACGGGGGGGCATAGGAATGAGCAGTTCTTC. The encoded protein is CASSSTGGHRNEQFF. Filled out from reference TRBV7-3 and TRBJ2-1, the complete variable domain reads GAGVSQTPSNKVTEKGKYVELRCDPISGHTALYWYRQSLGQGPEFLIYFQGTGAADDSGLPNDRFFAVRPEGSVSTLKIQRTERGDSAVYLCASSSTGGHRNEQFFGPGTRLTVL.